This T cell receptor beta chain was profiled in a study of blood T cell repertoires in COVID-19. Assay: immunoSEQ multiplex PCR; the TCRdb copy retains only in-frame clones and omits some. The repertoire holds 110,000 to 150,000 clones, with roughly 79% as singletons. The CDR3 is 17 amino acids. V was trimmed by 0 bases and J by 4 bases, leaving 16 bases between them. Looked up from germline, CDR1 is MGHRA and CDR2 is YSYEKL. The chain has TRBV4-1 and TRBJ1-5; perhaps TRBD1 as D (5 bases). The receptor was isolated from a human donor in a cohort sampled during active COVID-19. The specimen was peripheral blood. In nucleotides, the CDR3 is TGCGCCAGCAGCCAAGAGGGGCTCCAGGGAGGTAATCAGCCCCAGCATTTT. Its translation: CASSQEGLQGGNQPQHF.